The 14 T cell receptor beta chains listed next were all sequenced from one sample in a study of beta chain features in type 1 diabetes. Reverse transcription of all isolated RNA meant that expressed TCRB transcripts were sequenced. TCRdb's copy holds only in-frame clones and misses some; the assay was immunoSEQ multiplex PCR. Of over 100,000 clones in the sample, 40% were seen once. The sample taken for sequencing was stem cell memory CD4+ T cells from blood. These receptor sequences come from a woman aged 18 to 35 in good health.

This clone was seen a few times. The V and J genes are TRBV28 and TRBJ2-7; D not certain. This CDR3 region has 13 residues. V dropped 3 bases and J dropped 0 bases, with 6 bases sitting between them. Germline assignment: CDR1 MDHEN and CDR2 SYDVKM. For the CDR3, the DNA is TGTGCCAGCAGTTTCACTTCCTCCTACGAGCAGTACTTC. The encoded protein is CASSFTSSYEQYF.

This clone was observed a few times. CDR3 loop: CASSLSGTGGASYEQYF. The CDR3, as DNA: TGTGCCAGCAGTTTATCGGGTACGGGGGGCGCTTCCTACGAGCAGTACTTC. The chain recombines TRBV28 with TRBJ2-7, with a weak D call TRBD2 (7 bases). With 1 base removed from V and 1 base from J, the gap between germline ends came to 17 bases. Germline V gene sequence: CDR1 MDHEN, CDR2 SYDVKM. The CDR3 consists of 17 residues. Using reference TRBV28 and TRBJ2-7 for the parts outside the CDR3, the full variable domain is DVKVTQSSRYLVKRTGEKVFLECVQDMDHENMFWYRQDPGLGLRLIYFSYDVKMKEKGDIPEGYSVSREKKERFSLILESASTNQTSMYLCASSLSGTGGASYEQYFGPGTRLTVT.

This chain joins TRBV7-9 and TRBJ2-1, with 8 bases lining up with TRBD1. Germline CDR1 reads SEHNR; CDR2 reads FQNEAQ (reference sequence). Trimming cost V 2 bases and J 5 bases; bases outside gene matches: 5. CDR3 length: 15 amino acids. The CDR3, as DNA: TGTGCCAGCAGCTTATATAGGACAGGGCACAATGAGCAGTTCTTC. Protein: CASSLYRTGHNEQFF.

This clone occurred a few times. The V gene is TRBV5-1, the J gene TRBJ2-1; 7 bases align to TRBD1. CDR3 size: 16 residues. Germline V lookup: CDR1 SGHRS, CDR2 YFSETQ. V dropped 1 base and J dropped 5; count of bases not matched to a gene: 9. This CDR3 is CASSLRSPTGDNEQFF. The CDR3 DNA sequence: TGCGCCAGCAGCTTGCGTTCTCCCACAGGGGACAATGAGCAGTTCTTC.

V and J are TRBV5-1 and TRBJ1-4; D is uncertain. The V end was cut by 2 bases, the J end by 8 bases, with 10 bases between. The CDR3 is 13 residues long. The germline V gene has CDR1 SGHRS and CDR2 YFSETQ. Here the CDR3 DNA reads TGCGCCAGCAGCTTCGGTGTAAAAGAAAAACTGTTTTTT. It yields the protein CASSFGVKEKLFF.

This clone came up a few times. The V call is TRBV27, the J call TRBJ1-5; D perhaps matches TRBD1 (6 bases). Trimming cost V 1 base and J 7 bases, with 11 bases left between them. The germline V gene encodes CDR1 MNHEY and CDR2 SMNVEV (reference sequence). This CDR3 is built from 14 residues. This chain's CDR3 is CASSLLGRGQPQHF. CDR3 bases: TGTGCCAGCAGTTTATTGGGAAGGGGGCAGCCCCAGCATTTT.

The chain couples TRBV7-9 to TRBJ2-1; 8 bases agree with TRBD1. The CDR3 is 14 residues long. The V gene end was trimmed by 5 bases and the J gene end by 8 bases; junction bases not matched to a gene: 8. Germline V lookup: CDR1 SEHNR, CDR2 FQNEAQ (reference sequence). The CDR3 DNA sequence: TGTGCCAGCAGCGTAAGACAGGGACAGGATGAGCAGTTCTTC. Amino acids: CASSVRQGQDEQFF.

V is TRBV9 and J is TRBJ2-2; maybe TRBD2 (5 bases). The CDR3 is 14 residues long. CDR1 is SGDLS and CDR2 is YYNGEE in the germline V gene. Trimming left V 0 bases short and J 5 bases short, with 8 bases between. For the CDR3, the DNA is TGTGCCAGCAGCGTAGTCCGGGGAACCGGGGAGCTGTTTTTT. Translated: CASSVVRGTGELFF.

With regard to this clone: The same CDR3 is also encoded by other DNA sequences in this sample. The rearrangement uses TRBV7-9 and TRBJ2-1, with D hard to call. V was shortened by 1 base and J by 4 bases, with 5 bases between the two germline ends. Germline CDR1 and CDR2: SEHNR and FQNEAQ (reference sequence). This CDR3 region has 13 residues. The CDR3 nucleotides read TGTGCCAGCAGCTTAGAATCTTACAATGAGCAGTTCTTC. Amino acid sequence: CASSLESYNEQFF.

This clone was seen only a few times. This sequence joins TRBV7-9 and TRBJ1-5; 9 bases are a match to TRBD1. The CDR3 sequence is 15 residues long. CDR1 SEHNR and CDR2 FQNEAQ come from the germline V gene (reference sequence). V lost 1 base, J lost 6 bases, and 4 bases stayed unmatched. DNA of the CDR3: TGTGCCAGCAGCTTAGACGGGACAGGGTCTCAGCCCCAGCATTTT. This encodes CASSLDGTGSQPQHF. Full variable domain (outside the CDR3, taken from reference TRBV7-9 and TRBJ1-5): DTGVSQNPRHKITKRGQNVTFRCDPISEHNRLYWYRQTLGQGPEFLTYFQNEAQLEKSRLLSDRFSAERPKGSFSTLEIQRTEQGDSAMYLCASSLDGTGSQPQHFGDGTRLSIL.

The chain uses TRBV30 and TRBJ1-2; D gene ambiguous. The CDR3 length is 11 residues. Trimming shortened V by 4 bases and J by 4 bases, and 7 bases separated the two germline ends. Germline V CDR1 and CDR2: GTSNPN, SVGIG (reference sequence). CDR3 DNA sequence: TGTGCCTGGAAATCCGGCTATGGCTACACCTTC. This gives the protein CAWKSGYGYTF.

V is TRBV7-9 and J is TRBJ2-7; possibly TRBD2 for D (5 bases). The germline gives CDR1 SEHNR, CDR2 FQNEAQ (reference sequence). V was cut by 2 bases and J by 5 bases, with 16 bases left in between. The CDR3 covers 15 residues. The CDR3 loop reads CASSLSALATNEQYF. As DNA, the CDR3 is TGTGCCAGCAGCTTATCGGCCTTGGCGACTAACGAGCAGTACTTC.

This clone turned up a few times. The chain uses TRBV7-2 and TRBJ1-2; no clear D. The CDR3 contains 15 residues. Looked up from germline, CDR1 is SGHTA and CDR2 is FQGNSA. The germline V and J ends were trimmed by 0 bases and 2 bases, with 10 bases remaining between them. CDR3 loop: CASSLAGVRNYGYTF. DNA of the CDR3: TGTGCCAGCAGCTTAGCCGGGGTTAGGAACTATGGCTACACCTTC.

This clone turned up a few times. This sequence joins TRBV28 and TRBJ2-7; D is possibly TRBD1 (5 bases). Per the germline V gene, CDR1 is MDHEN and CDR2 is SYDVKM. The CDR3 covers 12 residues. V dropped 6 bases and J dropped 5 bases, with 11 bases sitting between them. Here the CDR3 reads CASSPGSHEQYF. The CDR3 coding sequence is TGTGCCAGCAGCCCAGGGTCCCACGAGCAGTACTTC.